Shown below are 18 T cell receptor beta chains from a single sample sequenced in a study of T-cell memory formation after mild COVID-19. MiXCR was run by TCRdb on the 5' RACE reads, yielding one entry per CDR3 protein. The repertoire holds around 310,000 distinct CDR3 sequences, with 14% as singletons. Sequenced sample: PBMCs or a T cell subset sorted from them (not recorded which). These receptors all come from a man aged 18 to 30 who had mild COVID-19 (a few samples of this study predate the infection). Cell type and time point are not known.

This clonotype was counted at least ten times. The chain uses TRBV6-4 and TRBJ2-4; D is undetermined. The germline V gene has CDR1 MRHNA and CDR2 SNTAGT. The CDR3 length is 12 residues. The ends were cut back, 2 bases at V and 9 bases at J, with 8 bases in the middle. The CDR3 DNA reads TGTGCCAGCAGTGACCGGTCCTCCATTCAGTACTTC. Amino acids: CASSDRSSIQYF.

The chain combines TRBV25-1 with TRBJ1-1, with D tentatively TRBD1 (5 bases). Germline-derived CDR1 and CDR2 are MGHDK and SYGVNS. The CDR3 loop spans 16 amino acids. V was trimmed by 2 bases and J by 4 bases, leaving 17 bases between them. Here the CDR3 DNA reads TGTGCCAGCAGTGAACGCCACGGGCAGGGTTCCACTGAAGCTTTCTTT. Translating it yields CASSERHGQGSTEAFF.

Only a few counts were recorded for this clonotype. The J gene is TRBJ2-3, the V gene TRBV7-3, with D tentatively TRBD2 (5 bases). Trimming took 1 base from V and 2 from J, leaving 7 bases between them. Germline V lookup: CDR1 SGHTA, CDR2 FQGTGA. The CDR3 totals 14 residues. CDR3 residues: CASSLKGATDTQYF. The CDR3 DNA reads TGTGCCAGCAGCTTAAAGGGAGCCACAGATACGCAGTATTTT. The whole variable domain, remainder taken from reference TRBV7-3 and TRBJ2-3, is GAGVSQTPSNKVTEKGKYVELRCDPISGHTALYWYRQSLGQGPEFLIYFQGTGAADDSGLPNDRFFAVRPEGSVSTLKIQRTERGDSAVYLCASSLKGATDTQYFGPGTRLTVL.

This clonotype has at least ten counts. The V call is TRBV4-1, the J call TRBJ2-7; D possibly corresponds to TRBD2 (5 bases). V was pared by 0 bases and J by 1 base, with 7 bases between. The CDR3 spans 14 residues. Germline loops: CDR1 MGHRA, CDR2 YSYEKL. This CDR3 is CASSQDRGSYEQYF. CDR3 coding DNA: TGCGCCAGCAGCCAAGATCGCGGGTCCTACGAGCAGTACTTC.

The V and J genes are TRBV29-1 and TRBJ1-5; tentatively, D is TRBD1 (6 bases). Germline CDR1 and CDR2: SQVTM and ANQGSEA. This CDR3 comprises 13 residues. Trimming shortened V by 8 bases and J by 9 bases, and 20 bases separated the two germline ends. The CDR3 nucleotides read TGCAGCATAGGGACAAACGCTTTAGCGCCCCAGCATTTT. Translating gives CSIGTNALAPQHF. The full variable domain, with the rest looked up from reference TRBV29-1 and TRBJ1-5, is SAVISQKPSRDICQRGTSLTIQCQVDSQVTMMFWYRQQPGQSLTLIATANQGSEATYESGFVIDKFPISRPNLTFSTLTVSNMSPEDSSIYLCSIGTNALAPQHFGDGTRLSIL.

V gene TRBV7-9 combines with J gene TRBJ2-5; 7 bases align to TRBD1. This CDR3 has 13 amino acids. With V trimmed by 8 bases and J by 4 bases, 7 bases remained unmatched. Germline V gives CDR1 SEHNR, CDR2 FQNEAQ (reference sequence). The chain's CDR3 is CASLQGPLETQYF. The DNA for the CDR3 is TGTGCCAGCTTACAGGGGCCGCTAGAGACCCAGTACTTC.

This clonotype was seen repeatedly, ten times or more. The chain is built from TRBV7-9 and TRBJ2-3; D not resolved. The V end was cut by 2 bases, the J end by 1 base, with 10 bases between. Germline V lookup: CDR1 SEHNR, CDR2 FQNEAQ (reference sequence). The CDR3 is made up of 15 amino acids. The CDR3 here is CASSLSGRGTDTQYF. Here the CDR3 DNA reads TGTGCCAGCAGCTTATCAGGACGGGGCACAGATACGCAGTATTTT.

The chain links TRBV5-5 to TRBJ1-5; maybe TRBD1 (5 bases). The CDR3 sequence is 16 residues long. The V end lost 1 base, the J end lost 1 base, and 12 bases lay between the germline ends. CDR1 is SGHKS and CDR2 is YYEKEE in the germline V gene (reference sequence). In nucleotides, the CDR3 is TGTGCCAGCAGCTTGCGATCCGGGGCAAGCAATCAGCCCCAGCATTTT. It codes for CASSLRSGASNQPQHF.

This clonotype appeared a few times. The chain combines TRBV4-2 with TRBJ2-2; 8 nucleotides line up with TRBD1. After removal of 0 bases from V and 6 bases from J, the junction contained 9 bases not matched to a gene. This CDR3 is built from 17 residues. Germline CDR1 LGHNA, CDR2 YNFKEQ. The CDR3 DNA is TGTGCCAGCAGCCAAGAATCGCAGGGGGCTTCTTCCGGGGAGCTGTTTTTT. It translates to CASSQESQGASSGELFF.

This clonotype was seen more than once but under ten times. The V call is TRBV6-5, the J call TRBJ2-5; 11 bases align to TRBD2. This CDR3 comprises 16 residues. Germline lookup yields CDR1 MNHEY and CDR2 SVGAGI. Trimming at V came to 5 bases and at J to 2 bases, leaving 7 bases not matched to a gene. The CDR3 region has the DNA TGTGCCAGCAGTCAACTAGCGGGGGCTCGTCAAGAGACCCAGTACTTC. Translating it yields CASSQLAGARQETQYF.

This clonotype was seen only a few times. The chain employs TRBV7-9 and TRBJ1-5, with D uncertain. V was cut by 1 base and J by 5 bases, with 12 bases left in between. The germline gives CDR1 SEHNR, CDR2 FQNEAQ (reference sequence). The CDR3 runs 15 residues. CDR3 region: CASSLGGSVYQPQHF. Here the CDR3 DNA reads TGTGCCAGCAGCTTAGGCGGGTCAGTTTATCAGCCCCAGCATTTT.

CDR3 nucleotides: TGCGCCAGCAGCCAAGAAGGGCCCCCGACAGGGGGCTGGGAGACCCAGTACTTC. It yields the protein CASSQEGPPTGGWETQYF. The V call is TRBV4-3, the J call TRBJ2-5; 10 bases fit TRBD1. Losses at the gene ends were 0 bases for V and 5 bases for J; bases not matched to a gene: 12. The length of the CDR3 is 18 residues. Germline assignment: CDR1 LGHNA and CDR2 YSLEER.

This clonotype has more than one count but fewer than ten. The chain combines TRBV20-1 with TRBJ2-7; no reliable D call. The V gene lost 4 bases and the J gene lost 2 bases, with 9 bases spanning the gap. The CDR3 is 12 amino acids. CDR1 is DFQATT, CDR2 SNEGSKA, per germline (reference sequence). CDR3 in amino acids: CSAKAPTYEQYF. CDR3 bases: TGCAGTGCTAAGGCCCCCACCTACGAGCAGTACTTC.

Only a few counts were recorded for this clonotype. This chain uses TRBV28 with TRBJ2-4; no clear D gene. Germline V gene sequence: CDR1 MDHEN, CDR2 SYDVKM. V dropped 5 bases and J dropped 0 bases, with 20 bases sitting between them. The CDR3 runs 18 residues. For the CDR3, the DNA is TGTGCCAGCAGTCCTAGTTTAATGGCGGATTTAGCCAAAAACATTCAGTACTTC. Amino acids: CASSPSLMADLAKNIQYF.

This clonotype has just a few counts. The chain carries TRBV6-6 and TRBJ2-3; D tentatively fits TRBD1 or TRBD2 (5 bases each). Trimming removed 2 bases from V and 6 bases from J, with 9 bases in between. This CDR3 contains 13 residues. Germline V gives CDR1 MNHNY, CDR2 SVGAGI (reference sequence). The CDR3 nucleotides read TGTGCCAGCAGTTACGGGACGTTGGATACGCAGTATTTT. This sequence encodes CASSYGTLDTQYF.

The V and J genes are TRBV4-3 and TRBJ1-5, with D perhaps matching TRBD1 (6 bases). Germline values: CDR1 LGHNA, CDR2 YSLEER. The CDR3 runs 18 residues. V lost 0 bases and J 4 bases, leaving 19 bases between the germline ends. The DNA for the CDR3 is TGCGCCAGCAGCCAAGATTTGGGGGGCCGAACGAGTAATCAGCCCCAGCATTTT. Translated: CASSQDLGGRTSNQPQHF.

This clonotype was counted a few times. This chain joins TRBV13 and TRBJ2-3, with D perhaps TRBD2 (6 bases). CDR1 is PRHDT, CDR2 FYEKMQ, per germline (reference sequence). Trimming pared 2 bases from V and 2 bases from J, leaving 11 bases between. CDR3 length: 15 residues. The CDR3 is CASSLRDSITDTQYF. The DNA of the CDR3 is TGTGCCAGCAGCTTACGGGACTCTATCACAGATACGCAGTATTTT.

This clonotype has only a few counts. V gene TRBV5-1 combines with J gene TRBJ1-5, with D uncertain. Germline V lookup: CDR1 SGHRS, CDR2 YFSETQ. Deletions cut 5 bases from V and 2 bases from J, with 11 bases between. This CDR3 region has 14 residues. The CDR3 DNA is TGCGCCAGCAGACCGGGTAGCGGCAATCAGCCCCAGCATTTT. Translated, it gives CASRPGSGNQPQHF.